Each of the 6 T cell receptor beta chains below was sequenced from the same sample in a study of memory CD4+ T cells and cytomegalovirus serostatus. The sort gate was single viable CD3+CD4+CD8-CD45RO+ cells for memory CD4+ T cells. Sequencing was performed with immunoSEQ multiplex PCR; in TCRdb, only in-frame clones are kept and a portion is missing. The sample has about 56,000 clones, about 80% seen once. Sequencing was performed on memory CD4+ T cells from blood. These receptors all stem from an adult in good health and CMV-seronegative.

The chain combines TRBV4-3 with TRBJ1-2, with 7 bases fitting TRBD1. Per germline, CDR1 LGHNA and CDR2 YSLEER. The CDR3 runs 14 residues. With V trimmed by 6 bases and J by 4 bases, 8 bases remained unmatched. The CDR3 is CASSRHRGAYGYTF. The CDR3, as DNA: TGCGCCAGCAGTCGTCACAGGGGTGCCTATGGCTACACCTTC.

This chain uses TRBV5-1 with TRBJ2-4; possible D gene TRBD2, 6 bases. The CDR3 covers 16 residues. CDR1 and CDR2 (germline): SGHRS, YFSETQ. Trimming shortened V by 0 bases and J by 5 bases, and 15 bases separated the two germline ends. The DNA for the CDR3 is TGCGCCAGCAGCTTGGGGTTGAGGGGAGGCGAAAACATTCAGTACTTC. Protein: CASSLGLRGGENIQYF. The full variable domain, its missing parts supplied by reference TRBV5-1 and TRBJ2-4, is KAGVTQTPRYLIKTRGQQVTLSCSPISGHRSVSWYQQTPGQGLQFLFEYFSETQRNKGNFPGRFSGRQFSNSRSEMNVSTLELGDSALYLCASSLGLRGGENIQYFGAGTRLSVL.

The chain employs TRBV28 and TRBJ1-5; 8 bases line up with TRBD1. The germline V gene encodes CDR1 MDHEN and CDR2 SYDVKM. Trimming cost V 7 bases and J 1 base; bases outside gene matches: 9. The CDR3 is 16 residues long. Written as DNA, the CDR3 is TGTGCCAGCACTATAAACACAGGGGGAAGCAATCAGCCCCAGCATTTT. Translation gives CASTINTGGSNQPQHF.

V gene TRBV18 combines with J gene TRBJ1-2; D is possibly TRBD1 (5 bases). Germline V CDR1 and CDR2: KGHSH, LQKENI. The ends were cut back, 2 bases at V and 0 bases at J, with 10 bases in the middle. The CDR3 sequence is 15 residues long. The CDR3 reads CASSPGAAANYGYTF. The CDR3 DNA follows: TGTGCCAGCTCACCAGGGGCGGCAGCTAACTATGGCTACACCTTC.

Written as DNA, the CDR3 is TGTGCCAGCAGCTTAGCTGGCAGGGGCTACGAGCAGTACTTC. Translating it yields CASSLAGRGYEQYF. V and J are TRBV7-9 and TRBJ2-7, with a tentative D call TRBD1 (6 bases). The V gene's germline CDR1 is SEHNR and CDR2 FQNEAQ (reference sequence). V lost 0 bases to trimming and J lost 3 bases, with 9 bases between them. The length of the CDR3 is 14 residues.

V gene TRBV7-8 combines with J gene TRBJ1-6, with TRBD1 as a possible D gene (6 bases). Per germline, CDR1 SGHVS and CDR2 FQNEAQ. The CDR3 is 13 amino acids. Trimming pared 4 bases from V and 9 bases from J, leaving 10 bases between. The CDR3 region has the DNA TGTGCCAGCAGCTCTGGACAGCCTTCACCCCTCCACTTT. This translates into CASSSGQPSPLHF.